The rows below give T cell receptor beta chains drawn from one sample of a study of identical twins. One entry per CDR3 protein, called by TCRdb with MiXCR from the 5' RACE reads. Of fewer than 550,000 distinct CDR3 sequences in the sample, 14% were seen once. This sample was shared with a second study, whose subject was yellow fever vaccine responses in identical twins.

Material for sequencing was CD4+ T cells sorted from blood. These receptors all stem from a woman in her late teens or twenties in good health. The CDR3 runs from the conserved cysteine through the conserved F or W. The order of the fields is D gene, clone size, J gene, V gene, CDR3 DNA, CDR3 protein. A D gene is named only where the DNA matches it firmly. Only some rows state a clone size, as once, few, many or a class for expanded clones.

>TRBD1|few|TRBJ1-1|TRBV3-1
TGTGCCAGCGGTACCTCCGGGACAGGGGACACTGAAGCTTTCTTT
CASGTSGTGDTEAFF
>TRBD2|NA|TRBJ2-7|TRBV4-1
TGCGCCAGCAGCCAAGATCTACGGGCGAGCGGGAGCTACGAGCAGTACTTC
CASSQDLRASGSYEQYF
>NA|NA|TRBJ2-5|TRBV11-2
TGTGCCAGCAGCTTAGGCCCAACAGTGGAGACCCAGTACTTC
CASSLGPTVETQYF
>NA|NA|TRBJ2-1|TRBV9
TGTGCCAGCAGCGTAGAACTATGGGGCACTTACAATGAGCAGTTCTTC
CASSVELWGTYNEQFF
>TRBD2|NA|TRBJ2-5|TRBV5-1
TGCGCCAGCAGCTTGTCTCCAGCGGGGGGGCAAGAGACCCAGTACTTC
CASSLSPAGGQETQYF
>NA|many|TRBJ2-2|TRBV12-3/TRBV12-4
TGTGCCAGCAGCCCCCCCGGGGCAGGAACCGGGGAGCTGTTTTTT
CASSPPGAGTGELFF
>NA|few|TRBJ2-7|TRBV24-1
TGTGCCACCAGTGATTCTTTAGGGAGCGAGCAGTACTTC
CATSDSLGSEQYF
>TRBD2|few|TRBJ2-3|TRBV20-1
TGCAGTGCTAGGTGGGCGGGAGGGTCGACAGATACGCAGTATTTT
CSARWAGGSTDTQYF
>TRBD1|few|TRBJ2-1|TRBV12-3/TRBV12-4
TGTGCCAGCAGCAAGACAGGGCCCAATGAGCAGTTCTTC
CASSKTGPNEQFF
>NA|NA|TRBJ1-4|TRBV7-9
TGTGCCAGCACCTCTGGTACAGGCCACTATGAAAAACTGTTTTTT
CASTSGTGHYEKLFF
>TRBD1|few|TRBJ2-1|TRBV12-3/TRBV12-4
TGTGCCAGCAGCCGCAGACAGGGGGTTAGGAATGAGCAGTTCTTC
CASSRRQGVRNEQFF